This entry features one T cell receptor (beta chain) sequence. The data were obtained in a study of shared clonotypes between healthy human individuals. CDR3 length equals 16 residues. Germline V gene data show CDR1 as ENHRY and CDR2 as SYGVKD. Trimming cost V 2 bases and J 2 bases, with 14 bases left between them. Produced via immunoSEQ multiplex PCR; TCRdb's table is partial and in-frame only. The data show millions of clones, about 95% seen once. Source material: naive CD4+ T cells sorted from blood. Subset here: CD45RA+ positively selected. The chain links TRBV10-3 to TRBJ2-3; D remains unclear. This TCR was recovered from a man between 18 and 35 years old in good health. The CDR3 loop is CAISEQVPKLTDTQYF. The CDR3 coding sequence is TGTGCCATCAGTGAGCAGGTCCCTAAACTCACAGATACGCAGTATTTT.